Given below is one T cell receptor beta chain in context. Its antigen is not identified. An end of the junction differs from the germline gene, which may be a read error. The CDR3 length is 14 residues. From germline, CDR1 is SQVTM and CDR2 ANQGSEA. This entry belongs to a study of shared clonotypes between healthy human individuals. Study results and caveats: On the whole, naive subsets had larger estimated richness than memory subsets had.

Memory CD4+ cells were the fraction left after CD45RA+ naive selection. For each subset, genomic DNA was distributed in equal portions over several immunoSEQ plates. Assay: immunoSEQ multiplex PCR; the TCRdb copy retains only in-frame clones and omits some. The data contain roughly 2,300,000 clones, approximately 90% of them singletons. The receptor comes from a man between 18 and 35 years old in good health. Some clones in this sample may be carry-over from other donors' samples. Sequenced: naive CD4+ T cells from PBMCs. Noted subset: CD45RA+ positively selected. The chain has TRBV29-1 and TRBJ1-2; D perhaps matches TRBD1 (6 bases). The DNA for the CDR3 is TGCAGCGTCGAAGGGGGAACAGTTAACTATGGCTACACCTTC. Encoded protein: CSVEGGTVNYGYTF.